The 7 T cell receptor beta chains given below trace back to one sample, sequenced in a study of radiotherapy plus CTLA-4 blockade in lung cancer. Repertoires were generated with immunoSEQ multiplex PCR, while TCRdb's copy carries only in-frame clones and drops some. The sample has about 90,000 clones; around 86% are singletons. The source was peripheral blood, collected from a patient treated with radiotherapy plus ipilimumab. The source is a human donor with non-small cell lung cancer that progressed on radiotherapy plus ipilimumab.

CDR3 residues: CASGLKDSRGNQPQHF. The CDR3 DNA reads TGTGCTAGTGGTTTGAAGGATTCAAGGGGCAATCAGCCCCAGCATTTT. The rearrangement uses TRBV12-5 and TRBJ1-5; D gene ambiguous. The CDR3 spans 16 residues. Germline CDR1 LGHNT, CDR2 FRNRAP. V lost 2 bases, J lost 2 bases, and 13 bases lay in between. Filled out from reference TRBV12-5 and TRBJ1-5, the complete variable domain reads DARVTQTPRHKVTEMGQEVTMRCQPILGHNTVFWYRQTMMQGLELLAYFRNRAPLDDSGMPKDRFSAEMPDATLATLKIQPSEPRDSAVYFCASGLKDSRGNQPQHFGDGTRLSIL.

The gene calls are TRBV10-3 and TRBJ1-6; D not resolved. The CDR3 spans 14 residues. Between the trimmed V and J ends, which lost 3 bases and 6 bases, there was a span of 9 bases. Germline V gene sequence: CDR1 ENHRY, CDR2 SYGVKD. This CDR3 reads CAISDDGINSPLHF. The CDR3 DNA is TGTGCCATCAGTGATGACGGAATTAATTCACCCCTCCACTTT.

The chain uses TRBV2 and TRBJ1-5, with D possibly matching TRBD1 (6 bases). V shed 1 base and J shed 2 bases, with 6 bases lying between them. CDR3 length: 14 amino acids. Germline V gene data show CDR1 as SNHLY and CDR2 as FYNNEI. CDR3 protein: CASSEEGGNQPQHF. The DNA of the CDR3 is TGTGCCAGCAGTGAAGAGGGGGGCAATCAGCCCCAGCATTTT.

V is TRBV18 and J is TRBJ2-5, with unresolved D. CDR3 length equals 12 residues. Germline-derived CDR1 and CDR2 are KGHSH and LQKENI. The germline V and J ends were trimmed by 3 bases and 2 bases, with 4 bases remaining between them. The CDR3 is CASSPIQETQYF. The CDR3 region has the DNA TGTGCCAGCTCACCGATACAAGAGACCCAGTACTTC.

V is TRBV5-4 and J is TRBJ2-1; D is undetermined. Trimming pared 6 bases from V and 6 bases from J, leaving 7 bases between. The CDR3 extends over 11 amino acids. Germline assignment: CDR1 SGHNT and CDR2 YYREEE (reference sequence). The CDR3 here is CASTDINEQFF. DNA of the CDR3: TGTGCCAGCACCGACATCAATGAGCAGTTCTTC. Combining the CDR3 with reference TRBV5-4 and TRBJ2-1 gives the whole variable domain ETGVTQSPTHLIKTRGQQVTLRCSSQSGHNTVSWYQQALGQGPQFIFQYYREEENGRGNFPPRFSGLQFPNYSSELNVNALELDDSALYLCASTDINEQFFGPGTRLTVL.

The chain carries TRBV28 and TRBJ1-4; the D is unclear. The ends were cut back, 6 bases at V and 5 bases at J, with 4 bases in the middle. Germline V gives CDR1 MDHEN, CDR2 SYDVKM. The CDR3 length is 11 residues. The CDR3 bases are TGTGCCAGCAGGGTGAATGAAAAACTGTTTTTT. This sequence encodes CASRVNEKLFF.

This chain links TRBV28 with TRBJ1-2; the match to TRBD1 covers 8 bases. From germline, CDR1 is MDHEN and CDR2 SYDVKM. The CDR3 runs to 13 residues. Losses at the gene ends were 6 bases for V and 0 bases for J; bases not matched to a gene: 0. This chain's CDR3 is CASRTGANYGYTF. The CDR3 DNA is TGTGCCAGCAGGACAGGGGCTAACTATGGCTACACCTTC.